This entry is about one T cell receptor (beta chain). The target of this receptor is not known. No qualities accompany the bases; no much larger clone lies one base away. V lost 5 bases and J lost 8 bases, and the count of bases not matched to a germline gene is 6. CDR1 and CDR2 are drawn from the germline V gene: SNHLY, FYNNEI. From cysteine to phenylalanine, the CDR3 is 14 amino acids long. The entry retains the CDR3 DNA only, 42 bases that are in frame from base 1. This specimen belongs to a study of control samples from healthy donors and cancer patients (dated by TCRdb to the early 2020s). The library was made by the immunoSEQ multiplex PCR assay. Imported from immuneACCESS, the table was reduced by TCRdb to in-frame sequences with V and J called. These copies leave out some clones; in studies compared against another copy, an unresolved V gene accounts for under half, and the cause of the remainder is not known. The sample table shows some 110,000 clones, and over 75% are seen once. The top ten clonotypes cover 0.95% to 1.3% of the sample.

Sequenced: PBMCs. This receptor was taken from a woman aged 50 to 60 with colorectal cancer. The sequence joins TRBV2 to TRBJ1-2, and TRBD1 matches 12 of the central bases. The CDR3 amino acid sequence is: CASSLGQGARGYTF. Here is the DNA: TGTGCCAGCAGTCTGGGACAGGGGGCACGGGGCTACACCTTC.